This T cell receptor (beta chain) was recovered during a study of OX40 agonist ivuxolimab in advanced cancers. CDR3 length: 13 amino acids. Trimming cost V 5 bases and J 5 bases, with 13 bases left between them. Germline CDR1 and CDR2: MRHNA and SNTAGT. Repertoires were generated with immunoSEQ multiplex PCR, while TCRdb's copy carries only in-frame clones and drops some. The sample comprises 25,000 to 35,000 clones, 86% of which are singletons, and roughly 29% rests with the top ten. The sample here was CD4+ or CD8+ T cells sorted from blood, taken in a trial of the OX40 agonist ivuxolimab. This TCR was sampled from an adult with an advanced solid tumor such as melanoma, head and neck, liver or kidney cancer. The J gene is TRBJ2-7, the V gene TRBV6-4; tentatively, D is TRBD1 or TRBD2 (6 bases each). CDR3 residues: CASSPYGGNEQYF. Here the CDR3 DNA reads TGTGCCAGCAGTCCCTACGGGGGCAACGAGCAGTACTTC.